This TCR beta chain comes out of a study of human T cells and chemical hapten exposure. The wider study: Application of 0.01% DPC to the upper back was done by patch test, with a reading at 6 days. General study results and limits: Sensitization with DPC brought no change to TCRs above 1 in 1000 in frequency.

Germline loops: CDR1 KGHSY, CDR2 FQNENV. This CDR3 has 14 amino acids. Notes on this clonotype: Its antigen is not identified. A junction boundary mismatches the germline segment, possibly from a read error.

Each CDR3 protein is one row after TCRdb ran MiXCR on the RACE reads. Of more than 80,000 distinct CDR3 sequences listed, about a tenth are singletons. Time point here: pre-sensitization, week 0. The treatment was: therapeutic diphenylcyclopropenone sensitization with weekly scalp DPC. The material sequenced was whole blood, taken in connection with sensitization to the hapten diphenylcyclopropenone (DPC). The source is an older woman with alopecia areata. Some clones in this sample may be carry-over from other donors' samples. This sequence joins TRBV16 and TRBJ1-4; no clear D. This CDR3 reads CASSQMGWAERLFF. The CDR3 coding sequence is TGTGCCAGCAGCCAAATGGGTTGGGCCGAAAGACTGTTTTTT. The full variable domain, in which reference TRBV16 and TRBJ1-4 provide the parts outside the CDR3, is GEEVAQTPKHLVRGEGQKAKLYCAPIKGHSYVFWYQQVLKNEFKFLISFQNENVFDETGMPKERFSAKCLPNSPCSLEIQATKLEDSAVYFCASSQMGWAERLFFGSGTQLSVL.